This TCR beta chain was retrieved from a study of T cells in localized non-small cell lung cancer. Sequencing used immunoSEQ multiplex PCR; TCRdb keeps in-frame clones, though not all of them. Of over a thousand clones in the sample, approximately 20% were seen once. This CDR3 region has 15 residues. Germline CDR1 is SGHTA and CDR2 is FQGNSA. V lost 4 bases to trimming and J lost 7 bases; unmatched junction nucleotides: 7. The study's findings and limits: In uninvolved adjacent lung, T cell clonality reached its highest value, exceeding tumor. The study linked higher blood T cell density to longer overall survival. Adjacent lung had a median around 60 of the 100 largest tumor clones.

In the case of this clone: The antigen remains undetermined.

The sequence came from a woman aged 35-70 years with stage I lung adenocarcinoma. The material sequenced was normal lung tissue next to the tumor, taken before any cancer treatment. The chain recombines TRBV7-2 with TRBJ2-2; TRBD2 agrees at 9 bases. CDR3 DNA sequence: TGTGCCAGCAGCTATGCGGGAGGGCCCAGCGGGGAGCTGTTTTTT. Translated: CASSYAGGPSGELFF.